These T cell receptor beta chains were read from a single sample in a study of technical replicates of blood from several donors. Libraries were prepared by immunoSEQ multiplex PCR; TCRdb keeps only in-frame clonotypes and omits some of them. Among about 69,000 clones listed, around nine tenths were seen once. The specimen sequenced was PBMCs. The source is a human donor in good health. Some clones in this sample may be carry-over from other donors' samples. The CDR3 runs from the conserved cysteine through the conserved F or W. The D gene is left open where the match is weak. The listing skips clone size in some rows; elsewhere it reads once, few, many or a size class.

J,V,D,size,DNA,CDR3
TRBJ1-6,TRBV6-6,TRBD1,few,TGTGCCAGCAGTCGAGGACAGGGGGATTCACCCCTCCACTTT,CASSRGQGDSPLHF
TRBJ2-2,TRBV12-2,.,few,TGTGCAAGTCGCTTACCCCGTGGGGGGTCGGGCACCGGGGAGCTGTTTTTT,CASRLPRGGSGTGELFF
TRBJ2-1,TRBV7-9,TRBD1,.,TGTGCCAGCAGCACGGGACAGCGATACAATGAGCAGTTCTTC,CASSTGQRYNEQFF
TRBJ1-1,TRBV6-5,.,.,TGTGCCAGCAGTAAGGGGCAGTGGAACACTGAAGCTTTCTTT,CASSKGQWNTEAFF
TRBJ2-1,TRBV12-5,TRBD2,.,TGTGCTAGTGAGCCGGGACTAGCGGCCTACAATGAGCAGTTCTTC,CASEPGLAAYNEQFF
TRBJ1-6,TRBV9,.,.,TGTGCCAGCAGCGTGGAAGGGACTGCGCATAATTCACCCCTCCACTTT,CASSVEGTAHNSPLHF
TRBJ2-7,TRBV2,.,once,TGTGCCAGCAGATGGGGGACATATCCCTCCGAGCAGTACTTC,CASRWGTYPSEQYF
TRBJ1-2,TRBV6-1,.,.,TGTGCCAGCAGAGGGCAGGGTGACTATGGCTACACCTTC,CASRGQGDYGYTF
TRBJ2-5,TRBV30,.,.,TGTGCCTGGAGCCGGGACTTGCAAGAGACCCAGTACTTC,CAWSRDLQETQYF
TRBJ1-5,TRBV18,.,.,TGTGCCAGCTCCCCCGGGGGGGGCGGCGGCAATCAGCCCCAGCATTTT,CASSPGGGGGNQPQHF
TRBJ2-5,TRBV5-1,TRBD2,.,TGCGCCAGCAGCTTAGTCCTAGCGGGGGTTGAGACCCAGTACTTC,CASSLVLAGVETQYF
TRBJ2-7,TRBV9,.,many,TGTGCCAGCAGCCCCCGGGTCGCCGAGGACGAGCAGTACTTC,CASSPRVAEDEQYF
TRBJ1-5,TRBV19,.,.,TGTGCCAGTAGCCTCGACTTAAATCAGCCCCAGCATTTT,CASSLDLNQPQHF
TRBJ2-3,TRBV7-9,TRBD2,.,TGTGCCAGCAGCCCCCCCGGACGCGCGGGAGGGCCCACAGATACGCAGTATTTT,CASSPPGRAGGPTDTQYF
TRBJ1-3,TRBV6-5,TRBD1,.,TGTGCCAGCAGTCTGGACAGGGCAAATGGAAACACCATATATTTT,CASSLDRANGNTIYF
TRBJ1-2,TRBV9,TRBD1,few,TGTGCCAGCAGCCCCCGGACAGGGATTGGGTATGGCTACACCTTC,CASSPRTGIGYGYTF
TRBJ1-2,TRBV5-1,TRBD1,.,TGCGCCAGCAGCTCGGGACAGGCGAAGATAGGTGGCTACACCTTC,CASSSGQAKIGGYTF
TRBJ2-7,TRBV23-1,.,.,TGCGCCAGCAGTCAATCCTTACCAGACTTCTACGAGCAGTACTTC,CASSQSLPDFYEQYF
TRBJ2-5,TRBV7-9,.,.,TGTGCCAGCCGCCAACTTACAGAGACCCAGTACTTC,CASRQLTETQYF
TRBJ1-2,TRBV28,.,once,TGTGCCAGCCGGGAGGGAGCTGGCTACACCTTC,CASREGAGYTF
TRBJ2-7,TRBV19,.,.,TGTGCCAGTAGATGGGTCTTGACAGGAGGTCCCTACGAGCAGTACTTC,CASRWVLTGGPYEQYF
TRBJ1-3,TRBV2,.,.,TGTGCCAGCAGTGCGGAAGACTTCTCTGGAAACACCATATATTTT,CASSAEDFSGNTIYF
TRBJ1-4,TRBV15,.,.,TGTGCCACCAGTGACAGGCTGAATGAAAAACTGTTTTTT,CATSDRLNEKLFF
TRBJ1-3,TRBV5-1,TRBD1,once,TGCGCCAGCAGCTTACGACAGGGGGCAGGAAACACCATATATTTT,CASSLRQGAGNTIYF
TRBJ1-1,TRBV7-9,.,.,TGTGCCAGCTGCCCCGTAGTGAACACTGAAGCTTTCTTT,CASCPVVNTEAFF
TRBJ2-7,TRBV27,TRBD1,.,TGTGCCAGCAGTTTAATGGCAGGGGGCAGCTACGAGCAGTACTTC,CASSLMAGGSYEQYF
TRBJ2-7,TRBV6-1,.,.,TGTGCCAGCAGTGAATTACAGGGTTACGAGCAGTACTTC,CASSELQGYEQYF
TRBJ1-5,TRBV5-6,.,.,TGTGCCAGCAGCTTGGCAGGAGGTGTTACCAATCAGCCCCAGCATTTT,CASSLAGGVTNQPQHF
TRBJ2-2,TRBV18,TRBD2,.,TGTGCCAGCTCACCACGTGTTCCGGGGGGACCTATGCCCCGTGGCGGGGAGCTGTTTTTT,CASSPRVPGGPMPRGGELFF
TRBJ2-2,TRBV5-6,.,.,TGTGCCAGCAGCTTGGTAATCCGTCAGGCAAACACCGGGGAGCTGTTTTTT,CASSLVIRQANTGELFF
TRBJ2-7,TRBV7-9,.,.,TGTGCCAGCGGGAGGAGGGATAGCTCCTACGAGCAGTACTTC,CASGRRDSSYEQYF
TRBJ2-7,TRBV7-9,TRBD2,.,TGTGCCAGCAGCTCAGCCGCGGGGGGGTCCTACGAGCAGTACTTC,CASSSAAGGSYEQYF
TRBJ2-3,TRBV7-9,.,.,TGTGCCAGCAGCTCCTCGGTTCATCCAGATACGCAGTATTTT,CASSSSVHPDTQYF
TRBJ1-1,TRBV9,.,.,TGTGCCAGCAGCGCCGGAGGGGCCCGGGCTAACACTGAAGCTTTCTTT,CASSAGGARANTEAFF
TRBJ2-7,TRBV10-3,.,.,TGTGCCATCAGTCCGGAGTCGTGGGAGCAGTACTTC,CAISPESWEQYF
TRBJ1-6,TRBV10-3,.,.,TGTGCCACCATGGACAGACTCTATAATTCACCCCTCCACTTT,CATMDRLYNSPLHF
TRBJ2-7,TRBV19,.,once,TGTGCCAGTAGTACGACGGGCTCCTACGAGCAGTACTTC,CASSTTGSYEQYF
TRBJ2-1,TRBV7-3,.,.,TGTGCCAGCAGCTTATTCGGCGGGAACTCCTACAATGAGCAGTTCTTC,CASSLFGGNSYNEQFF
TRBJ1-2,TRBV27,TRBD1,.,TGTGCCAGCAGTCCGCTCGGACAGGGGAGGTCTGGCTACACCTTC,CASSPLGQGRSGYTF
TRBJ2-3,TRBV19,.,.,TGTGCCAGTAGTGTACAGGGCATTGATACGCAGTATTTT,CASSVQGIDTQYF
TRBJ1-2,TRBV4-3,TRBD1,.,TGCGCCAGCAGCCAAGACAGGCAAGGACAGGGAAATGGCTACACCTTC,CASSQDRQGQGNGYTF
TRBJ2-1,TRBV6-5,TRBD2,.,TGTGCCAGCAGTTACTCCCCTAGCGGCTACAATGAGCAGTTCTTC,CASSYSPSGYNEQFF
TRBJ2-3,TRBV19,.,.,TGTGCCAGTAGTATAGGGCGTCTAGTAGCGGATACGCAGTATTTT,CASSIGRLVADTQYF
TRBJ2-1,TRBV9,TRBD1,.,TGTGCCAGCAGCGGATTACAGGGGACAACCTACAATGAGCAGTTCTTC,CASSGLQGTTYNEQFF
TRBJ2-1,TRBV29-1,TRBD2,.,TGCAGCGTTGAAGATCAGGGCGGGAGGGCCGTCGTCAATGAGCAGTTCTTC,CSVEDQGGRAVVNEQFF
TRBJ2-2,TRBV5-1,TRBD2,.,TGCGCCAGCAGCGGGGGACTAGCGGGACACACCGGGGAGCTGTTTTTT,CASSGGLAGHTGELFF
TRBJ2-3,TRBV12-5,TRBD2,.,TGTGCTAGTGGTCTCGGGGGGAAGGGAGATACGCAGTATTTT,CASGLGGKGDTQYF
TRBJ2-6,TRBV30,.,.,TGTGCCTGGAGCGAGGGTAGCTCTGGGGCCAACGTCCTGACTTTC,CAWSEGSSGANVLTF
TRBJ2-1,TRBV30,.,few,TGTGCCTGGACCAATGTCGGGGAGCAGTTCTTC,CAWTNVGEQFF
TRBJ2-7,TRBV6-5,.,.,TGTGCCAGCAGTCAGCGGACAGCGGTCTACGAGCAGTACTTC,CASSQRTAVYEQYF
TRBJ1-1,TRBV2,TRBD1,.,TGTGCCTTAACCGTGGGGACAGAGAACACTGAAGCTTTCTTT,CALTVGTENTEAFF
TRBJ2-7,TRBV9,TRBD1,.,TGTGCCAGCAGCTCCAGCCGGGACAGGGATTACGAGCAGTACTTC,CASSSSRDRDYEQYF
TRBJ2-3,TRBV9,TRBD1,.,TGTGCCAGCAGCGAAAGAGGGACAGCCCCCGGGACGCAGTATTTT,CASSERGTAPGTQYF
TRBJ2-1,TRBV7-9,TRBD1,.,TGTGCCAGCAGCTTCCGGGACAGGGAGAACAATGAGCAGTTCTTC,CASSFRDRENNEQFF
TRBJ1-2,TRBV7-9,TRBD1,.,TGTGCCAGCAGCTTGAGGACAGGGACAACCTATGGCTACACCTTC,CASSLRTGTTYGYTF
TRBJ1-2,TRBV4-1,TRBD1,.,TGCGCCAGCAGCCAAGGGTGGGGACAGGGGGTTATCTATGGCTACACCTTC,CASSQGWGQGVIYGYTF
TRBJ2-7,TRBV7-9,.,.,TGTGCCAGCAGCCGTGGGGAGGCCGAGCAGTACTTC,CASSRGEAEQYF
TRBJ1-2,TRBV30,.,.,TGTGCCTGGAGTGGTAGCTATGGCTACACCTTC,CAWSGSYGYTF
TRBJ1-5,TRBV6-1,TRBD1,.,TGTGCCAGCAGACAGGGGTTCGTCGGCAATCAGCCCCAGCATTTT,CASRQGFVGNQPQHF